These 9 T cell receptor beta chains share one sample of origin, sequenced in a study of cytomegalovirus exposure and HLA in healthy donors listed by TCRdb under 2017. The library was prepared using the immunoSEQ multiplex PCR assay. For the multiplex PCR, a mixture combining 60 forward primers for TCR Vbeta segments and 13 reverse primers for TCR Jbeta segments was used. TCRdb retrieved this table from immuneACCESS and kept in-frame rearrangements only. Not all clones are present; in checked studies, unresolved V genes account for under half, and no reason is known for the remainder. The sample table records around 150,000 clones; about 80% of these occur just once. Roughly 1.3% of the sample goes to the ten largest clones. The sample comprised PBMCs. The receptors stem from a woman aged 50 to 65 in good health and CMV-seronegative.

The genes are TRBV9 and TRBJ2-1, with TRBD2 matching 7 bases. With 3 bases clipped from V and 10 bases from J, the junction kept 16 bases outside the gene matches. This CDR3 comprises 16 residues. Germline V lookup: CDR1 SGDLS, CDR2 YYNGEE. This CDR3 reads CASSGSPPTSPLEQFF. CDR3 nucleotide sequence: TGTGCCAGCAGCGGGTCCCCCCCGACTAGCCCTTTGGAGCAGTTCTTC. Complete variable domain (other parts from reference TRBV9 and TRBJ2-1): DSGVTQTPKHLITATGQRVTLRCSPRSGDLSVYWYQQSLDQGLQFLIQYYNGEERAKGNILERFSAQQFPDLHSELNLSSLELGDSALYFCASSGSPPTSPLEQFFGPGTRLTVL.

Here the CDR3 DNA reads TGCGCCAGCAGCCAAGAGAGGGGGAAGGCAGATACGCAGTATTTT. This gives the protein CASSQERGKADTQYF. This chain uses TRBV4-3 with TRBJ2-3, with D perhaps TRBD1 (6 bases). The CDR3 runs 15 residues. V was pared by 0 bases and J by 4 bases, with 11 bases between. Germline CDR1 reads LGHNA; CDR2 reads YSLEER.

The gene calls are TRBV6-6 and TRBJ1-3, with 9 bases that match TRBD1. CDR1 is MNHNY, CDR2 SVGAGI, per germline (reference sequence). The V gene end was trimmed by 4 bases and the J gene end by 4 bases; junction bases not matched to a gene: 2. The CDR3 loop spans 14 amino acids. CDR3 sequence: CASSLTGGGNTIYF. CDR3 coding DNA: TGTGCCAGCAGTTTGACAGGGGGAGGAAACACCATATATTTT.

The gene calls are TRBV6-5 and TRBJ1-5; no reliable D call. The CDR3 is 13 amino acids. Germline V CDR1 and CDR2: MNHEY, SVGAGI. The germline V and J ends were trimmed by 8 bases and 1 base, with 9 bases remaining between them. The CDR3 DNA reads TGTGCCAGCGGAGGGAGAAGCAATCAGCCCCAGCATTTT. It encodes CASGGRSNQPQHF.

The rearrangement uses TRBV5-4 and TRBJ2-7; tentative D call: TRBD2 (7 bases). The CDR3 length is 14 residues. Trimming removed 2 bases from V and 5 bases from J, with 14 bases in between. Germline V gives CDR1 SGHNT, CDR2 YYREEE (reference sequence). The CDR3 region is CASSFWGGLDEQYF. The CDR3 DNA reads as TGTGCCAGCAGCTTCTGGGGGGGCTTGGACGAGCAGTACTTC.

This clone showed up just once. The J gene is TRBJ2-5, the V gene TRBV2; the match to TRBD1 covers 9 bases. The length of the CDR3 is 14 residues. The germline V gene encodes CDR1 SNHLY and CDR2 FYNNEI. The junction had 4 bases not matched to a gene; V was cut back by 3 bases and J by 5 bases. The CDR3 sequence: CASSDPGTGETQYF. DNA for the CDR3: TGTGCCAGCAGTGACCCCGGGACAGGGGAGACCCAGTACTTC.

The chain recombines TRBV27 with TRBJ1-6; 9 bases align to TRBD1. The trim removed 3 bases at V and 6 bases at J, leaving 3 bases unmatched. The CDR3 runs to 15 residues. Germline CDR1 is MNHEY and CDR2 is SMNVEV (reference sequence). CDR3 amino acids: CASSLTGQGNSPLHF. The CDR3 bases are TGTGCCAGCAGTTTGACGGGACAGGGTAATTCACCCCTCCACTTT.

The CDR3 is CASSVEGGRGTGELFF. In DNA, the CDR3 is TGTGCCAGCAGCGTAGAGGGAGGTAGGGGTACCGGGGAGCTGTTTTTT. V and J are TRBV9 and TRBJ2-2; D possibly corresponds to TRBD2 (6 bases). Germline-derived CDR1 and CDR2 are SGDLS and YYNGEE. V was shortened by 0 bases and J by 5 bases, with 14 bases between the two germline ends. This CDR3 is built from 16 residues.

The rearrangement links TRBV28 to TRBJ2-5; D is ambiguous. The V and J ends lost 3 bases and 7 bases respectively, with 3 bases between them. Germline-derived CDR1 and CDR2 are MDHEN and SYDVKM. This CDR3 has 10 amino acids. CDR3 bases: TGTGCCAGCAGTTTCGGGACCCAGTACTTC. Translated: CASSFGTQYF.